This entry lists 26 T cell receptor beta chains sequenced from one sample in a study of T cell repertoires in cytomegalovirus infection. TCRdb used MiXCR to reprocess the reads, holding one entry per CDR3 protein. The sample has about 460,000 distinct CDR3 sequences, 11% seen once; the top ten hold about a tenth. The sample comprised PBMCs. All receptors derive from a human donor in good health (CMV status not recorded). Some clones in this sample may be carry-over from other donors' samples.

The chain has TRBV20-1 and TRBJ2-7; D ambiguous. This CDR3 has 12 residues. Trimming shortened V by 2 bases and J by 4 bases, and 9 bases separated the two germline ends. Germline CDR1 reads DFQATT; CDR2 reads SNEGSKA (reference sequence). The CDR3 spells CSARSPVYEQYF. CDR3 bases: TGCAGTGCTAGATCCCCCGTATACGAGCAGTACTTC.

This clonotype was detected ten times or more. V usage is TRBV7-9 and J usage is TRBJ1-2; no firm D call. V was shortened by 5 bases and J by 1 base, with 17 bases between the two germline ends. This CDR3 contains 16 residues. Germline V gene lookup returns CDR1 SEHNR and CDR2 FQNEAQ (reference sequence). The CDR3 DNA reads TGTGCCAGCAGCCAAGGACGGAGGGCGCTTAACTATGGCTACACCTTC. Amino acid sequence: CASSQGRRALNYGYTF.

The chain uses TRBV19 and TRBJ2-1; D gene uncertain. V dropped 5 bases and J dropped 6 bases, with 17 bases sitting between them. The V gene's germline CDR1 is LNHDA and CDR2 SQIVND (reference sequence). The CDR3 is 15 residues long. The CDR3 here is CASSQLAGTGNEQFF. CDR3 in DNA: TGTGCCAGTAGTCAACTTGCAGGAACTGGCAATGAGCAGTTCTTC.

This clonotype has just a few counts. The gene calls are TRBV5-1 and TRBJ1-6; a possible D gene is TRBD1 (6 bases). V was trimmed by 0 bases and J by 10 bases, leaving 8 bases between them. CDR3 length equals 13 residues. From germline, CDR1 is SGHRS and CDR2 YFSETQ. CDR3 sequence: CASSLAQGSPLHF. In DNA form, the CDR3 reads TGCGCCAGCAGCTTGGCTCAGGGGTCACCCCTCCACTTT. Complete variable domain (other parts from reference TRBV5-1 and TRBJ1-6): KAGVTQTPRYLIKTRGQQVTLSCSPISGHRSVSWYQQTPGQGLQFLFEYFSETQRNKGNFPGRFSGRQFSNSRSEMNVSTLELGDSALYLCASSLAQGSPLHFGNGTRLTVT.

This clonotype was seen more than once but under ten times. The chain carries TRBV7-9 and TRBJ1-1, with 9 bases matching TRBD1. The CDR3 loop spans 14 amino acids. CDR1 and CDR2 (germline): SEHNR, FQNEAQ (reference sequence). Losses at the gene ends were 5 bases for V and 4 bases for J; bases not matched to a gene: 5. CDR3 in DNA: TGTGCCAGCAGCCCCTGGGACAGGGCCACTGAAGCTTTCTTT. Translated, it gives CASSPWDRATEAFF.

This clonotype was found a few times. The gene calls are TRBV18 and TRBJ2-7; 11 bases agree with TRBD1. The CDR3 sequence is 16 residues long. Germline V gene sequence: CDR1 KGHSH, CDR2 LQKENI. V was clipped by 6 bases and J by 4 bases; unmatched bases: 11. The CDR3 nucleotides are TGTGCCAGCTCCACAATCGGACAGGGGGCGGGTTACGAGCAGTACTTC. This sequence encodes CASSTIGQGAGYEQYF. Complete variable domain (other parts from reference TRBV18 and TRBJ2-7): NAGVMQNPRHLVRRRGQEARLRCSPMKGHSHVYWYRQLPEEGLKFMVYLQKENIIDESGMPKERFSAEFPKEGPSILRIQQVVRGDSAAYFCASSTIGQGAGYEQYFGPGTRLTVT.

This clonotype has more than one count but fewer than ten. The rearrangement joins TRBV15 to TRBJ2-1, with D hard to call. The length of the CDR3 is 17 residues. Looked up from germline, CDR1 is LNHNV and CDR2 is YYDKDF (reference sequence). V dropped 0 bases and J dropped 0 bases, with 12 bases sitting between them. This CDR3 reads CATSRDIVGRSYNEQFF. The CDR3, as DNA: TGTGCCACCAGCAGAGACATTGTAGGACGCTCCTACAATGAGCAGTTCTTC.

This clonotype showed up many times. CDR3 residues: CASSINRAMETQYF. CDR3 DNA: TGTGCCAGCAGCATAAACAGGGCCATGGAGACCCAGTACTTC. The chain uses TRBV12-3 or TRBV12-4 and TRBJ2-5; a possible D gene is TRBD1 (6 bases). This CDR3 has 14 residues. V shed 6 bases and J shed 5 bases, with 16 bases lying between them.

The CDR3 region is CASSLKPTGELFF. The CDR3 region has the DNA TGTGCCAGCAGCTTGAAGCCTACCGGGGAGCTGTTTTTT. The gene calls are TRBV7-9 and TRBJ2-2; no firm D call. Trimming pared 3 bases from V and 5 bases from J, leaving 7 bases between. The CDR3 runs to 13 residues. Germline CDR1 SEHNR, CDR2 FQNEAQ (reference sequence).

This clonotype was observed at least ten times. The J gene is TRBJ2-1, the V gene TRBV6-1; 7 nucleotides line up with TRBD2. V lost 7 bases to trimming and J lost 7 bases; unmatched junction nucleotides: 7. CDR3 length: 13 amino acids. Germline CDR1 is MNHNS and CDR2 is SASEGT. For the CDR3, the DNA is TGTGCCAGCATGGGACTACCCAGGAATGAGCAGTTCTTC. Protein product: CASMGLPRNEQFF.

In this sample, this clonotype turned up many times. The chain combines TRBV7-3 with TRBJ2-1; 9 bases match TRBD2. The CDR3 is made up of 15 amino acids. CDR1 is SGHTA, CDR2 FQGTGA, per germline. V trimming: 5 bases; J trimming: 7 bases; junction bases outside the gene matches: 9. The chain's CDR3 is CASSPDSGRKNEQFF. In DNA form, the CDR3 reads TGTGCCAGCAGCCCAGATAGCGGGAGAAAGAATGAGCAGTTCTTC.

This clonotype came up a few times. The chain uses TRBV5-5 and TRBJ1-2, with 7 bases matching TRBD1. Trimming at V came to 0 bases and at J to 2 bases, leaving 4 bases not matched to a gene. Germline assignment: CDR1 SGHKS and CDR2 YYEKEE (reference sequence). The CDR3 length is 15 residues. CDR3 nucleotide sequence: TGTGCCAGCAGCTTGGGACAGGGAAAAAACTATGGCTACACCTTC. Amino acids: CASSLGQGKNYGYTF.

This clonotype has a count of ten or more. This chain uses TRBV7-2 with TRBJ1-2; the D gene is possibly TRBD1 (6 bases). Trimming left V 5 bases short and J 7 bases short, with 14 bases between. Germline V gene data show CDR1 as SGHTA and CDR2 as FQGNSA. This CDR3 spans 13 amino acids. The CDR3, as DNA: TGTGCCAGCAGCACCCAGGGGTGGACTGGCTACACCTTC. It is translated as CASSTQGWTGYTF.

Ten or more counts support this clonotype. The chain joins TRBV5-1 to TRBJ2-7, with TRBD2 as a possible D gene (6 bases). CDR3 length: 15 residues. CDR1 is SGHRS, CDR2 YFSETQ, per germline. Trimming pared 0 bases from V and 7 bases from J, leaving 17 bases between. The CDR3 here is CASSLGAGLSREQYF. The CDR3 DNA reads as TGCGCCAGCAGCTTGGGAGCAGGACTATCAAGGGAGCAGTACTTC.

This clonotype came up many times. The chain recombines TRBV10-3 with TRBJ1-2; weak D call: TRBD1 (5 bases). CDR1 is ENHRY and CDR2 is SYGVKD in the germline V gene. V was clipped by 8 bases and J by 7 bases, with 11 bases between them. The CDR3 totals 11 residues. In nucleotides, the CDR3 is TGTGCCATCGAGGACGGGGGTGGCTACACCTTC. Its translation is CAIEDGGGYTF.

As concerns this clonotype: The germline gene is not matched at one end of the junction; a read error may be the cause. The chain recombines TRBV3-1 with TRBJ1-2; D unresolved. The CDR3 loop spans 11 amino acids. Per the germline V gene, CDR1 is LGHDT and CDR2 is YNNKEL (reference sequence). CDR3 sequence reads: CASSQGYGYAF. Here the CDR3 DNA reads TGTGCCAGCAGCCAAGGATACGGCTACGCCTTC.

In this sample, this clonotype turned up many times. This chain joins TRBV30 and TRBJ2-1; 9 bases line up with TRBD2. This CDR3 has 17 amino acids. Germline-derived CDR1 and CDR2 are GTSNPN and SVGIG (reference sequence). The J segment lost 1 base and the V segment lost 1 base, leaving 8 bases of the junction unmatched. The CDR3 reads CAWSEGSSGRSYNEQFF. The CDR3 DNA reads TGTGCCTGGAGTGAGGGGAGTAGCGGGAGATCCTACAATGAGCAGTTCTTC. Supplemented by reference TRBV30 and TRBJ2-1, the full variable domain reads SQTIHQWPATLVQPVGSPLSLECTVEGTSNPNLYWYRQAAGRGLQLLFYSVGIGQISSEVPQNLSASRPQDRQFILSSKKLLLSDSGFYLCAWSEGSSGRSYNEQFFGPGTRLTVL.

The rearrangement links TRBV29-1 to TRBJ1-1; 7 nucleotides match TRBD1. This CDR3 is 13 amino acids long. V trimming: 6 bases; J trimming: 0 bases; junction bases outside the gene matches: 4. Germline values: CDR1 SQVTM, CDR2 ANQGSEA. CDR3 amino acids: CSVGQRMNTEAFF. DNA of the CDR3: TGCAGCGTGGGACAGCGTATGAACACTGAAGCTTTCTTT. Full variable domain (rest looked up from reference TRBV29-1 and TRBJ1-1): SAVISQKPSRDICQRGTSLTIQCQVDSQVTMMFWYRQQPGQSLTLIATANQGSEATYESGFVIDKFPISRPNLTFSTLTVSNMSPEDSSIYLCSVGQRMNTEAFFGQGTRLTVV.

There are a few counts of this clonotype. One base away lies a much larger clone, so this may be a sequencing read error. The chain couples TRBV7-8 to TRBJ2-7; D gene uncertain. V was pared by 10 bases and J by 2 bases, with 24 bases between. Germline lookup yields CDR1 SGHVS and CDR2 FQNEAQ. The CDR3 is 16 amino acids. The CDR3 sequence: CANSLSYGVSPYEQYF. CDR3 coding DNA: TGTGCCAACAGTTTATCCTACGGCGTATCCCCCTACGAGCAGTACTTC.

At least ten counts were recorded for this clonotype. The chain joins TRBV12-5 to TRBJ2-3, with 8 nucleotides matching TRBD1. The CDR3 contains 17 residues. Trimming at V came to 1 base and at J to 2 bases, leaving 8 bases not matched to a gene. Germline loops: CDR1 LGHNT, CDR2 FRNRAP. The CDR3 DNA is TGTGCTAGTGGTTTGGGGTGGGGACAGGACAACACAGATACGCAGTATTTT. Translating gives CASGLGWGQDNTDTQYF.

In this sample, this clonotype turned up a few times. CDR3 nucleotide sequence: TGTGCCATCAGTGAGTCGAAAGCCGGGACTCGCACCTACGAGCAGTACTTC. This sequence encodes CAISESKAGTRTYEQYF. This chain links TRBV10-3 with TRBJ2-7; D is perhaps TRBD2 (6 bases). The V gene's germline CDR1 is ENHRY and CDR2 SYGVKD. CDR3 length equals 17 residues. With 0 bases removed from V and 2 bases from J, the gap between germline ends came to 17 bases.

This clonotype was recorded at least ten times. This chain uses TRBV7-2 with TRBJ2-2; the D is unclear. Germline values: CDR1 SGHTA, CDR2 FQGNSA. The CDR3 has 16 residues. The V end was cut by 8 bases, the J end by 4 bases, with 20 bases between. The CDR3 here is CASAPRTTEPTGELFF. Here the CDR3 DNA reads TGTGCCAGCGCCCCTCGGACCACGGAACCCACCGGGGAGCTGTTTTTT.

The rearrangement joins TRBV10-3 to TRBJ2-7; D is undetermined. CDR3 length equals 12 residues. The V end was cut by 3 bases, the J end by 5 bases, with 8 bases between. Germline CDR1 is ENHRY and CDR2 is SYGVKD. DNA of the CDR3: TGTGCCATCAGTGAACTTCAGGACGAGCAGTACTTC. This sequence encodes CAISELQDEQYF.

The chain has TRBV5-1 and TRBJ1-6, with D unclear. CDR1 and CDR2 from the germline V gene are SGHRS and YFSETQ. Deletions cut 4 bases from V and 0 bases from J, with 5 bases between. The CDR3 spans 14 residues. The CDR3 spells CASSLASYNSPLHF. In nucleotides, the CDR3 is TGCGCCAGCAGCCTGGCCTCCTATAATTCACCCCTCCACTTT.

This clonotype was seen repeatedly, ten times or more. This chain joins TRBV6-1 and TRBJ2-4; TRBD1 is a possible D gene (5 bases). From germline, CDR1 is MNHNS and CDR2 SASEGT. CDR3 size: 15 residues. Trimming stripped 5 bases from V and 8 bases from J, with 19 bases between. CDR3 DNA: TGTGCCAGCAGTCCACCTGGGGCTTTATGGGACATTCAGTACTTC. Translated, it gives CASSPPGALWDIQYF.

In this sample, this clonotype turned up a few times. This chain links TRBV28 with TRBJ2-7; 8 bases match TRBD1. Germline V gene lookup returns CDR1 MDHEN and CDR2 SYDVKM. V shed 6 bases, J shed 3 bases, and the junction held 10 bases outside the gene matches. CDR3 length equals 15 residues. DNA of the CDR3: TGTGCCAGCAGATCCGGGACAGGAGAGCTCTACGAGCAGTACTTC. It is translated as CASRSGTGELYEQYF.